A single sample is the source of the 30 T cell receptor beta chains below, sequenced in a study of T-cell reconstitution after alpha-beta-depleted transplantation in children. Unique molecular identifiers were used in preparing the TCRbeta library. TCRdb re-called the PCR reads through MiXCR, storing one row per CDR3 protein. The repertoire consists of about 980,000 distinct CDR3 sequences, with around 30% occurring once and the leading ten covering 28%. This sample comprised PBMCs, mostly from graft donor cells, obtained 360 days after TCRalphabeta/CD19-depleted stem cell transplant. The receptor source for this set is a boy younger than two who had a stem cell transplant for SCID, so the T cells may come from the graft donor.

The chain couples TRBV6-1 to TRBJ2-5, with 10 bases aligning to TRBD2. The ends lost 6 bases at V and 5 bases at J; junction bases unmatched: 9. Germline V gives CDR1 MNHNS, CDR2 SASEGT. CDR3 size: 15 residues. Written as DNA, the CDR3 is TGTGCCAGCAGGGCGACTAGCGGGCCGTGGGAGACCCAGTACTTC. Encoded protein: CASRATSGPWETQYF.

The chain recombines TRBV12-3 or TRBV12-4 with TRBJ2-3, with unresolved D. The V gene lost 5 bases and the J gene lost 0 bases, with 12 bases spanning the gap. The CDR3 covers 15 residues. The CDR3 loop reads CASSPGQSSTDTQYF. CDR3 sequence (DNA): TGTGCCAGCAGTCCCGGGCAGTCTAGCACAGATACGCAGTATTTT.

This clonotype was counted between two and nine times. The chain joins TRBV9 to TRBJ2-7; D is tentatively TRBD1 or TRBD2 (5 bases each). Germline CDR1 reads SGDLS; CDR2 reads YYNGEE. V shed 4 bases and J shed 7 bases, with 15 bases lying between them. This CDR3 comprises 13 residues. Written as DNA, the CDR3 is TGTGCCAGCAGCCCCAGTGGGGGAGATGAGCAGTACTTC. This encodes CASSPSGGDEQYF. The variable domain in full, with the rest retrieved from reference TRBV9 and TRBJ2-7, is DSGVTQTPKHLITATGQRVTLRCSPRSGDLSVYWYQQSLDQGLQFLIQYYNGEERAKGNILERFSAQQFPDLHSELNLSSLELGDSALYFCASSPSGGDEQYFGPGTRLTVT.

The rearrangement joins TRBV2 to TRBJ2-7; 14 bases are a match to TRBD2. The CDR3 runs 15 residues. V shed 6 bases and J 3 bases; nucleotides not matched to a gene: 4. Germline V gives CDR1 SNHLY, CDR2 FYNNEI. The DNA of the CDR3 is TGTGCCAGCAGGAAGGGACTAGCGGGGGACTACGAGCAGTACTTC. Translated: CASRKGLAGDYEQYF.

The chain uses TRBV5-4 and TRBJ2-3, with D tentatively TRBD1 or TRBD2 (5 bases each). There are 16 residues in the CDR3. The V end lost 0 bases, the J end lost 8 bases, and 19 bases lay between the germline ends. Germline V gene data show CDR1 as SGHNT and CDR2 as YYREEE (reference sequence). This chain's CDR3 is CASSLDLGVAWGTQYF. CDR3 coding DNA: TGTGCCAGCAGCTTGGATCTGGGGGTGGCATGGGGTACGCAGTATTTT.

V and J are TRBV28 and TRBJ1-5; TRBD1 matches 8 bases. The germline V gene encodes CDR1 MDHEN and CDR2 SYDVKM. With V trimmed by 6 bases and J by 4 bases, 8 bases remained unmatched. The CDR3 runs 15 residues. CDR3 sequence reads: CASSSRDRRNQPQHF. The CDR3 bases are TGTGCCAGCAGCAGCCGGGACAGGCGGAATCAGCCCCAGCATTTT. The full variable domain, in which reference TRBV28 and TRBJ1-5 provide the parts outside the CDR3, is DVKVTQSSRYLVKRTGEKVFLECVQDMDHENMFWYRQDPGLGLRLIYFSYDVKMKEKGDIPEGYSVSREKKERFSLILESASTNQTSMYLCASSSRDRRNQPQHFGDGTRLSIL.

This rearrangement joins TRBV20-1 to TRBJ1-2; the D is unclear. The CDR3 length is 13 residues. Per the germline V gene, CDR1 is DFQATT and CDR2 is SNEGSKA (reference sequence). Deletions cut 0 bases from V and 6 bases from J, with 11 bases between. The CDR3 is CSARDLLRNGYTF. The CDR3 bases are TGCAGTGCTAGAGACCTTCTAAGGAATGGCTACACCTTC.

This clonotype was observed a few times. V is TRBV12-3 or TRBV12-4 and J is TRBJ2-1; 9 bases align to TRBD2. The CDR3 covers 15 residues. V trimming: 6 bases; J trimming: 9 bases; junction bases outside the gene matches: 12. The CDR3 DNA sequence: TGTGCCAGCAGCCGACTAGCGGCGCTTCTCGGTGAGCAGTTCTTC. This codes for CASSRLAALLGEQFF.

The chain is built from TRBV7-2 and TRBJ2-1; TRBD2 matches at 12 bases. The CDR3 is 14 residues long. Germline lookup yields CDR1 SGHTA and CDR2 FQGNSA. The junction had 1 base not matched to a gene; V was cut back by 5 bases and J by 5 bases. CDR3 in amino acids: CASSRLAGDNEQFF. The CDR3 coding sequence is TGTGCCAGCAGCCGACTAGCGGGGGACAATGAGCAGTTCTTC.

This clonotype was seen more than once but under ten times. The chain is built from TRBV7-8 and TRBJ2-5; unclear D gene. The V end was cut by 5 bases, the J end by 2 bases, with 15 bases between. Germline V gives CDR1 SGHVS, CDR2 FQNEAQ. The CDR3 sequence is 15 residues long. The CDR3 sequence is CASSIHLHLQETQYF. In DNA form, the CDR3 reads TGTGCCAGCAGCATTCACCTTCACTTACAAGAGACCCAGTACTTC.

The genes are TRBV28 and TRBJ2-1, with D possibly TRBD2 on 7 matching bases. The CDR3 consists of 14 residues. Germline CDR1 and CDR2: MDHEN and SYDVKM. Trimming took off 7 bases at V and 4 bases at J, with 14 bases between the two ends. This chain's CDR3 is CASIWGGPYNEQFF. For the CDR3, the DNA is TGTGCCAGCATTTGGGGGGGCCCGTACAATGAGCAGTTCTTC.

This clonotype was recorded at least ten times. This chain links TRBV2 with TRBJ2-1, with a weak D call TRBD2 (6 bases). V lost 2 bases and J lost 2, with 16 bases in between. This CDR3 has 17 residues. CDR1 and CDR2 (germline): SNHLY, FYNNEI. Here the CDR3 reads CASSERTSPSPYNEQFF. Here the CDR3 DNA reads TGTGCCAGCAGTGAAAGAACTAGCCCGAGCCCCTACAATGAGCAGTTCTTC.

This clonotype was detected ten times or more. The chain recombines TRBV5-1 with TRBJ2-1, with 8 bases matching TRBD1. The CDR3 totals 14 residues. Germline lookup yields CDR1 SGHRS and CDR2 YFSETQ. J gave up 6 bases and V 0 bases, and 2 bases lay outside the gene matches. Here the CDR3 reads CASSLAQGANEQFF. In DNA, the CDR3 is TGCGCCAGCAGCTTGGCCCAGGGGGCCAATGAGCAGTTCTTC.

This clonotype was seen only a few times. This chain links TRBV20-1 with TRBJ1-5; D possibly corresponds to TRBD1 (5 bases). The CDR3 sequence is 14 residues long. The V gene lost 4 bases and the J gene lost 3 bases, with 13 bases spanning the gap. Germline CDR1 DFQATT, CDR2 SNEGSKA (reference sequence). The CDR3 is CSATAGLLNQPQHF. In DNA form, the CDR3 reads TGCAGTGCTACCGCAGGGCTCCTCAATCAGCCCCAGCATTTT.

The chain recombines TRBV5-6 with TRBJ2-7, with 9 bases identical to TRBD1. Looked up from germline, CDR1 is SGHDT and CDR2 is YYEEEE. V dropped 4 bases and J dropped 0; count of bases not matched to a gene: 8. The CDR3 extends over 16 amino acids. CDR3 coding DNA: TGTGCCAGCAGCCCGATTGGGACAGGGAACTCCTACGAGCAGTACTTC. Residues: CASSPIGTGNSYEQYF.

This clonotype was seen a few times. This chain uses TRBV5-1 with TRBJ2-6; 8 positions match TRBD1. This CDR3 has 19 residues. Per germline, CDR1 SGHRS and CDR2 YFSETQ. The trim removed 1 base at V and 0 bases at J, leaving 9 bases unmatched. DNA for the CDR3: TGCGCCAGCAGCTTGTCGGGAACAGGGGGGAACTCTGGGGCCAACGTCCTGACTTTC. Protein sequence: CASSLSGTGGNSGANVLTF. Together with reference TRBV5-1 and TRBJ2-6, the CDR3 gives the full variable domain: KAGVTQTPRYLIKTRGQQVTLSCSPISGHRSVSWYQQTPGQGLQFLFEYFSETQRNKGNFPGRFSGRQFSNSRSEMNVSTLELGDSALYLCASSLSGTGGNSGANVLTFGAGSRLTVL.

The chain couples TRBV20-1 to TRBJ2-5; D might be TRBD2 (6 bases). Germline V gene lookup returns CDR1 DFQATT and CDR2 SNEGSKA (reference sequence). V lost 0 bases and J lost 3, with 11 bases in between. The CDR3 spans 14 residues. Here the CDR3 reads CSARDGGIEETQYF. CDR3 in DNA: TGCAGTGCTAGAGATGGGGGGATAGAAGAGACCCAGTACTTC.

The chain joins TRBV6-1 to TRBJ2-5; the D call may be TRBD1 or TRBD2 (5 bases each). The J call could be wrong; TRBJ2-7 is a better fit for the DNA end. The CDR3 length is 14 residues. The germline gives CDR1 MNHNS, CDR2 SASEGT. CDR3 residues: CASRARGGPYEQYF. The CDR3 nucleotides are TGTGCCAGCAGGGCCCGGGGCGGCCCCTACGAGCAGTACTTC.

The chain joins TRBV3-1 to TRBJ2-7, with D perhaps assigned TRBD1 or TRBD2 (5 bases each). Trimming stripped 0 bases from V and 4 bases from J, with 16 bases between. This CDR3 is 16 amino acids long. Germline CDR1 and CDR2: LGHDT and YNNKEL (reference sequence). The CDR3 nucleotides read TGTGCCAGCAGCCAAGATCTAGCCCGGGGCCTTTACGAGCAGTACTTC. Translating gives CASSQDLARGLYEQYF.

The rearrangement links TRBV20-1 to TRBJ2-3; 9 bases fit TRBD2. V lost 3 bases, J lost 6 bases, and 10 bases stayed unmatched. CDR3 length equals 15 residues. Germline CDR1 and CDR2: DFQATT and SNEGSKA (reference sequence). DNA of the CDR3: TGCAGTGCTAGCCCCTTCGGGACTAGCTTGGATACGCAGTATTTT. Translation: CSASPFGTSLDTQYF.

This clonotype was seen more than once but under ten times. This rearrangement joins TRBV5-5 to TRBJ1-5; D remains unclear. Germline V gives CDR1 SGHKS, CDR2 YYEKEE (reference sequence). The CDR3 runs 18 residues. The V and J ends lost 1 base and 3 bases respectively, with 20 bases between them. The CDR3 nucleotides read TGTGCCAGCAGCTTGCAAGCGGAGCGTGCTCCCAACAATCAGCCCCAGCATTTT. Encoded protein: CASSLQAERAPNNQPQHF.

The V gene is TRBV5-1, the J gene TRBJ1-5; 10 positions agree with TRBD1. Germline V gene lookup returns CDR1 SGHRS and CDR2 YFSETQ. Germline trimming cut 0 bases from V and 2 bases from J; bases unmatched to any gene: 5. The CDR3 is 17 amino acids. The CDR3 DNA reads TGCGCCAGCAGCTTGGTAGCCGGGACAGGGGGCAATCAGCCCCAGCATTTT. Translation: CASSLVAGTGGNQPQHF.

V is TRBV29-1 and J is TRBJ2-1, with 7 bases that match TRBD1. The trim removed 6 bases at V and 15 bases at J, leaving 2 bases unmatched. The CDR3 sequence is 8 residues long. Germline values: CDR1 SQVTM, CDR2 ANQGSEA. The CDR3 DNA reads as TGCAGCGTGGACAGGCGGTTCTTC. Protein product: CSVDRRFF.

The chain has TRBV5-1 and TRBJ1-2; 9 nucleotides align to TRBD1. Losses at the gene ends were 3 bases for V and 7 bases for J; bases not matched to a gene: 7. Germline assignment: CDR1 SGHRS and CDR2 YFSETQ. The CDR3 is 14 amino acids. CDR3 sequence: CASSSDRGLSGYTF. CDR3 coding DNA: TGCGCCAGCAGCTCAGACAGGGGGTTGAGTGGCTACACCTTC. The entire variable domain, with the rest obtained from reference TRBV5-1 and TRBJ1-2, is as follows: KAGVTQTPRYLIKTRGQQVTLSCSPISGHRSVSWYQQTPGQGLQFLFEYFSETQRNKGNFPGRFSGRQFSNSRSEMNVSTLELGDSALYLCASSSDRGLSGYTFGSGTRLTVV.

The J gene is TRBJ2-3, the V gene TRBV6-1, with 10 bases aligning to TRBD2. Trimming removed 6 bases from V and 3 bases from J; junction bases left unmatched: 9. Germline V lookup: CDR1 MNHNS, CDR2 SASEGT. CDR3 length equals 16 residues. This CDR3 reads CASRPPGLARTDTQYF. In nucleotides, the CDR3 is TGTGCCAGCAGACCCCCGGGACTAGCGAGGACAGATACGCAGTATTTT.

This chain joins TRBV11-2 and TRBJ2-7, with a possible D match to TRBD2 (7 bases). Germline V CDR1 and CDR2: SGHAT, FQNNGV. V was pared by 0 bases and J by 5 bases, with 14 bases between. The CDR3 contains 15 residues. The CDR3 sequence: CASSLEGTGGHEQYF. DNA for the CDR3: TGTGCCAGCAGCTTAGAGGGTACGGGGGGCCACGAGCAGTACTTC.

The J gene is TRBJ1-1, the V gene TRBV12-3 or TRBV12-4, with 7 bases fitting TRBD1. The CDR3 is 12 residues long. With V trimmed by 6 bases and J by 12 bases, 10 bases remained unmatched. CDR3 sequence: CASRFSGGITFF. As DNA, the CDR3 is TGTGCCAGCAGGTTCTCAGGGGGTATAACTTTCTTT.

The sample holds a few counts of this clonotype. The chain couples TRBV20-1 to TRBJ2-5; D not resolved. CDR1 is DFQATT and CDR2 is SNEGSKA in the germline V gene (reference sequence). The CDR3 is 13 amino acids. V was pared by 7 bases and J by 1 base, with 13 bases between. CDR3 coding DNA: TGCAGTGGTTTAGTAGGCAGCCAAGAGACCCAGTACTTC. Translated, it gives CSGLVGSQETQYF.

This clonotype has more than one count but fewer than ten. The chain uses TRBV20-1 and TRBJ2-7; 12 nucleotides agree with TRBD1. The V segment lost 2 bases and the J segment 6 bases; nucleotides outside the gene matches: 5. Germline V lookup: CDR1 DFQATT, CDR2 SNEGSKA (reference sequence). CDR3 length: 14 residues. CDR3 DNA: TGCAGTGCTAGACAGGGGACAGGGGGCTTCGAGCAGTACTTC. As protein: CSARQGTGGFEQYF.

V usage is TRBV5-1 and J usage is TRBJ2-3; TRBD2 matches 9 bases. The V gene's germline CDR1 is SGHRS and CDR2 YFSETQ. Trimming removed 1 base from V and 5 bases from J; junction bases left unmatched: 8. This CDR3 contains 16 residues. CDR3 loop: CASSLPLLAGRDTQYF. The CDR3 DNA follows: TGCGCCAGCAGCTTGCCCCTTCTAGCGGGGCGAGATACGCAGTATTTT.